The 32 T cell receptor beta chains below were found in one sample sequenced in a study of identical twins. MiXCR was run by TCRdb on the 5' RACE reads, yielding one entry per CDR3 protein. The table has roughly 690,000 distinct CDR3 sequences, 20% to 25% seen once. These data were likewise used in another study, on T cells expressing NK-cell markers.

Sample: PBMCs. The receptors stem from a young woman in good health.

This chain uses TRBV6-5 with TRBJ2-5, with 10 bases lining up with TRBD2. The CDR3 has 18 residues. V was pared by 3 bases and J by 5 bases, with 15 bases of the junction left unmatched. CDR1 and CDR2 from the germline V gene are MNHEY and SVGAGI. The CDR3: CASSYRFSGGVLRETQYF. The CDR3 region has the DNA TGTGCCAGCAGTTATCGTTTCAGCGGGGGGGTATTAAGGGAGACCCAGTACTTC.

This clonotype was counted only a few times. The chain links TRBV20-1 to TRBJ2-7, with TRBD2 matching 7 bases. After removal of 0 bases from V and 0 bases from J, the junction contained 2 bases not matched to a gene. Per germline, CDR1 DFQATT and CDR2 SNEGSKA (reference sequence). The CDR3 is made up of 14 amino acids. For the CDR3, the DNA is TGCAGTGCTAGAGAGGGGGGGACCTCCTACGAGCAGTACTTC. As protein: CSAREGGTSYEQYF.

Notes on this clonotype: A much larger clone lies one base from this, so it may be a read error. The rearrangement uses TRBV18 and TRBJ1-6; D is undetermined. CDR3 length equals 12 residues. Germline V lookup: CDR1 KGHSH, CDR2 LQKENI. The CDR3 DNA sequence: TGTGCCAGCTCACCAGAGAATTCACCCCCCCACTTT. Amino acids: CASSPENSPPHF.

A few counts support this clonotype. The V gene is TRBV18, the J gene TRBJ2-1; the D is unclear. Germline V gives CDR1 KGHSH, CDR2 LQKENI. Trimming cost V 1 base and J 0 bases, with 7 bases left between them. This CDR3 has 15 residues. CDR3 protein: CASSPQASSYNEQFF. In DNA, the CDR3 is TGTGCCAGCTCACCACAGGCGAGCTCCTACAATGAGCAGTTCTTC.

In this sample, this clonotype turned up a few times. This rearrangement joins TRBV6-1 to TRBJ2-1; either TRBD1 or TRBD2 may supply D (5 bases each). CDR3 length: 18 amino acids. V shed 5 bases and J shed 3 bases, with 23 bases lying between them. Germline loops: CDR1 MNHNS, CDR2 SASEGT. CDR3 protein: CASSPIRDRFYDYNEQFF. The CDR3 DNA is TGTGCCAGCAGTCCGATCCGGGACCGTTTCTATGACTACAATGAGCAGTTCTTC.

The V call is TRBV2, the J call TRBJ2-7, with D perhaps matching TRBD1 or TRBD2 (5 bases each). V lost 7 bases, J lost 7 bases, and 20 bases lay in between. Germline CDR1 is SNHLY and CDR2 is FYNNEI. The CDR3 runs to 14 residues. This CDR3 is CASKVVQGPLEQYF. Written as DNA, the CDR3 is TGTGCCAGCAAAGTTGTGCAGGGACCATTGGAGCAGTACTTC.

The rearrangement links TRBV12-3 or TRBV12-4 to TRBJ2-3; D remains ambiguous. Trimming shortened V by 6 bases and J by 3 bases, and 13 bases separated the two germline ends. The CDR3 length is 14 residues. CDR3 residues: CASSSRAGTDTQYF. The CDR3 DNA follows: TGTGCCAGCAGCTCCCGGGCCGGGACAGATACGCAGTATTTT.

V usage is TRBV27 and J usage is TRBJ2-2; D gene unclear. Trimming cost V 3 bases and J 1 base, with 6 bases left between them. CDR3 length: 14 residues. Germline V gene sequence: CDR1 MNHEY, CDR2 SMNVEV (reference sequence). In nucleotides, the CDR3 is TGTGCCAGCAGTTTCTCGAAGAACACCGGGGAGCTGTTTTTT. The encoded protein is CASSFSKNTGELFF.

This clonotype was observed a handful of times. The chain couples TRBV27 to TRBJ1-6; no definite D call. The CDR3 loop spans 15 amino acids. Germline assignment: CDR1 MNHEY and CDR2 SMNVEV (reference sequence). Deletions cut 8 bases from V and 5 bases from J, with 16 bases between. Here the CDR3 reads CASSPPGVNNSPLHF. The DNA for the CDR3 is TGTGCCAGCTCTCCACCGGGAGTTAATAATTCACCCCTCCACTTT.

This clonotype has a handful of counts. J is TRBJ2-5 and V is TRBV12-3 or TRBV12-4, with 7 positions matching TRBD1. The V and J ends lost 7 bases and 1 base, in that order; junction bases with no gene match: 9. The CDR3 has 15 residues. The CDR3 loop is CASTTRGDSQETQYF. The CDR3 bases are TGTGCCAGCACCACAAGAGGGGACAGCCAAGAGACCCAGTACTTC.

The rearrangement links TRBV5-4 to TRBJ1-2; D gene ambiguous. In germline, CDR1 is SGHNT, CDR2 YYREEE (reference sequence). Trimming took 4 bases from V and 3 from J, leaving 7 bases between them. The CDR3 has 12 amino acids. CDR3 residues: CASSADYYGYTF. The CDR3 DNA follows: TGTGCCAGCAGCGCGGACTACTATGGCTACACCTTC.

This clonotype occurred a few times. CDR3 in amino acids: CASQPGGIITGELFF. The CDR3, as DNA: TGTGCCAGCCAGCCAGGAGGGATCATCACCGGGGAGCTGTTTTTT. The chain uses TRBV27 and TRBJ2-2, with TRBD2 as a possible D gene (6 bases). The V end lost 8 bases, the J end lost 4 bases, and 17 bases lay between the germline ends. Per the germline V gene, CDR1 is MNHEY and CDR2 is SMNVEV (reference sequence). The length of the CDR3 is 15 residues.

The chain recombines TRBV5-1 with TRBJ2-7; 7 bases map to TRBD2. V dropped 2 bases and J dropped 3; count of bases not matched to a gene: 5. This CDR3 comprises 14 residues. Germline values: CDR1 SGHRS, CDR2 YFSETQ. The CDR3 spells CASSLSLADYEQYF. DNA of the CDR3: TGCGCCAGCAGCTTATCGCTAGCGGACTACGAGCAGTACTTC.

J is TRBJ2-2 and V is TRBV9, with no clear D. CDR3 size: 15 residues. Germline-derived CDR1 and CDR2 are SGDLS and YYNGEE. V lost 4 bases and J 5 bases, leaving 15 bases between the germline ends. CDR3 sequence: CASSPRDLGTGELFF. CDR3 coding DNA: TGTGCCAGCAGCCCGCGCGATCTGGGAACCGGGGAGCTGTTTTTT.

This clonotype has a handful of counts. The genes are TRBV9 and TRBJ1-2, with D possibly being TRBD1 (6 bases). Germline assignment: CDR1 SGDLS and CDR2 YYNGEE. The CDR3 spans 13 residues. V was trimmed by 3 bases and J by 4 bases, leaving 10 bases between them. The CDR3 DNA reads as TGTGCCAGCAGCGGGGGGGACACCTATGGCTACACCTTC. It codes for CASSGGDTYGYTF.

The rearrangement uses TRBV6-1 and TRBJ1-1; TRBD1 agrees at 8 bases. From germline, CDR1 is MNHNS and CDR2 SASEGT. Trimming took 5 bases from V and 8 from J; bases not matched to a gene: 16. The CDR3 runs 16 residues. The CDR3 coding sequence is TGTGCCAGCAGTACAACGGGCGCAGGGGGCGCTTCGGAAGCTTTCTTT. Translating it yields CASSTTGAGGASEAFF.

The chain is built from TRBV21-1 and TRBJ2-7; TRBD2, the table's D call, was not compared with the DNA. TRBV21-1 is deemed a pseudogene. The CDR3 runs to 13 residues. The CDR3 DNA follows: TGTGCCACCCCTCGGGAGCAAGACTGTGAGCAGTACTTC. Amino acids: CATPREQDCEQYF.

This clonotype was seen only a few times. The rearrangement uses TRBV15 and TRBJ2-1; D unclear. The CDR3 runs 15 residues. Germline V gene sequence: CDR1 LNHNV, CDR2 YYDKDF (reference sequence). V shed 0 bases and J shed 6 bases, with 12 bases lying between them. CDR3 loop: CATSRDTRQFNEQFF. CDR3 in DNA: TGTGCCACCAGCAGAGATACCCGCCAGTTCAATGAGCAGTTCTTC.

The chain combines TRBV7-6 with TRBJ2-1, with 13 bases identical to TRBD2. Germline V gene lookup returns CDR1 SGHVS and CDR2 FNYEAQ. V shed 5 bases and J 9 bases; nucleotides not matched to a gene: 10. The CDR3 runs to 16 residues. The CDR3 loop is CASSHNTGTSGVEQFF. DNA for the CDR3: TGTGCCAGCAGCCATAATACCGGGACTAGCGGGGTTGAGCAGTTCTTC.

This clonotype was counted a few times. The chain couples TRBV29-1 to TRBJ1-3, with a tentative D call TRBD1 (6 bases). The ends were cut back, 7 bases at V and 4 bases at J, with 8 bases in the middle. This CDR3 has 11 amino acids. Germline V gene lookup returns CDR1 SQVTM and CDR2 ANQGSEA. The CDR3 protein is CSGGQGNTIYF. The CDR3 DNA is TGCAGCGGTGGACAGGGAAACACCATATATTTT.

This rearrangement joins TRBV20-1 to TRBJ2-7; 10 nucleotides align to TRBD2. V shed 4 bases, J shed 7 bases, and the junction held 13 bases outside the gene matches. In germline, CDR1 is DFQATT, CDR2 SNEGSKA (reference sequence). This CDR3 spans 15 amino acids. CDR3 loop: CSATALAGVGGEQYF. DNA for the CDR3: TGCAGTGCTACAGCCCTAGCGGGAGTAGGGGGTGAGCAGTACTTC.

The gene calls are TRBV6-2 or TRBV6-3 and TRBJ2-7; D is perhaps TRBD1 (6 bases). The CDR3 runs to 14 residues. Trimming shortened V by 10 bases and J by 2 bases, and 18 bases separated the two germline ends. Germline loops: CDR1 MNHEY, CDR2 SVGEGT. The chain's CDR3 is CATEDRRRAYEQYF. The CDR3, as DNA: TGTGCCACCGAAGACAGGCGAAGAGCCTACGAGCAGTACTTC.

This clonotype was recorded a few times. V gene TRBV10-1 combines with J gene TRBJ2-7; perhaps TRBD1 as D (5 bases). The CDR3 extends over 14 amino acids. Germline CDR1 is WNHNN and CDR2 is SYGVQD (reference sequence). V was pared by 2 bases and J by 3 bases, with 11 bases between. The CDR3 nucleotides read TGCGCCAGCAGTGAGATCCAGGGTAACTACGAGCAGTACTTC. Amino acid sequence: CASSEIQGNYEQYF.

The rearrangement links TRBV5-1 to TRBJ2-7; TRBD1 agrees at 11 bases. CDR1 and CDR2 from the germline V gene are SGHRS and YFSETQ. V trimming: 3 bases; J trimming: 6 bases; junction bases outside the gene matches: 11. The CDR3 loop spans 16 amino acids. CDR3: CASSSRPGQGVSEQYF. The CDR3 nucleotides are TGCGCCAGCAGCTCCCGACCGGGACAGGGGGTATCCGAGCAGTACTTC.

The chain employs TRBV10-3 and TRBJ2-2, with D hard to call. Between the trimmed V and J ends, which lost 3 bases and 7 bases, there was a span of 3 bases. The CDR3 runs 11 residues. Germline V CDR1 and CDR2: ENHRY, SYGVKD. Written as DNA, the CDR3 is TGTGCCATCAGTGATGACGGGGAGCTGTTTTTT. Its protein product is CAISDDGELFF.

This clonotype was seen more than once but under ten times. The rearrangement links TRBV25-1 to TRBJ2-7; tentatively, D is TRBD2 (5 bases). The CDR3 spans 11 residues. CDR1 MGHDK and CDR2 SYGVNS come from the germline V gene. V gave up 6 bases and J gave up 6 bases, with 9 bases separating them. CDR3 sequence (DNA): TGTGCCAGCAGGGTGGCGGGCGAGCAGTACTTC. Its protein product is CASRVAGEQYF.

This clonotype was counted at least ten times. The chain combines TRBV5-7 with TRBJ2-3; 8 positions match TRBD2. TRBV5-7 falls under the ORF class, with uncertain function. This CDR3 contains 17 residues. Germline trimming cut 0 bases from V and 6 bases from J; bases unmatched to any gene: 12. CDR3 sequence (DNA): TGTGCCAGCAGCTTGGCCGGGAGGGGAAGGGTTTCGGATACGCAGTATTTT. It codes for CASSLAGRGRVSDTQYF.

This clonotype was seen a few times. This chain uses TRBV29-1 with TRBJ2-3; D perhaps matches TRBD2 (5 bases). Trimming stripped 3 bases from V and 0 bases from J, with 7 bases between. The CDR3 is made up of 13 amino acids. Germline CDR1 and CDR2: SQVTM and ANQGSEA. Here the CDR3 DNA reads TGCAGCGTTGAGAGCGGTAGCACAGATACGCAGTATTTT. Protein product: CSVESGSTDTQYF.

The chain joins TRBV5-5 to TRBJ2-3, with D unclear. The CDR3 is 14 amino acids. Germline CDR1 SGHKS, CDR2 YYEKEE (reference sequence). V was trimmed by 3 bases and J by 0 bases, leaving 8 bases between them. CDR3 coding DNA: TGTGCCAGCAGCTACGCGACTAGCACAGATACGCAGTATTTT. It yields the protein CASSYATSTDTQYF.

The V gene is TRBV6-2 or TRBV6-3, the J gene TRBJ2-1, with no clear D. CDR3 length: 13 amino acids. The germline V gene encodes CDR1 MNHEY and CDR2 SVGEGT. Trimming took off 2 bases at V and 1 base at J, with 3 bases between the two ends. For the CDR3, the DNA is TGTGCCAGCAGTTACCGGTCCTACAATGAGCAGTTCTTC. It translates to CASSYRSYNEQFF.

This clonotype was seen repeatedly, ten times or more. The rearrangement links TRBV10-3 to TRBJ2-7; TRBD1 matches at 7 bases. The CDR3 spans 14 residues. J lost 2 bases, V lost 4 bases, and 5 bases had no gene match. The germline gives CDR1 ENHRY, CDR2 SYGVKD. CDR3 residues: CAISGGQPPYEQYF. Written as DNA, the CDR3 is TGTGCCATCAGTGGGGGACAGCCCCCCTACGAGCAGTACTTC.

The chain employs TRBV27 and TRBJ2-7; D unresolved. The V end was cut by 5 bases, the J end by 1 base, with 9 bases between. This CDR3 contains 13 residues. The germline CDR1 and CDR2 sequences are MNHEY and SMNVEV (reference sequence). The CDR3 sequence is CASSETLSYEQYF. For the CDR3, the DNA is TGTGCCAGCAGTGAAACACTATCCTACGAGCAGTACTTC.